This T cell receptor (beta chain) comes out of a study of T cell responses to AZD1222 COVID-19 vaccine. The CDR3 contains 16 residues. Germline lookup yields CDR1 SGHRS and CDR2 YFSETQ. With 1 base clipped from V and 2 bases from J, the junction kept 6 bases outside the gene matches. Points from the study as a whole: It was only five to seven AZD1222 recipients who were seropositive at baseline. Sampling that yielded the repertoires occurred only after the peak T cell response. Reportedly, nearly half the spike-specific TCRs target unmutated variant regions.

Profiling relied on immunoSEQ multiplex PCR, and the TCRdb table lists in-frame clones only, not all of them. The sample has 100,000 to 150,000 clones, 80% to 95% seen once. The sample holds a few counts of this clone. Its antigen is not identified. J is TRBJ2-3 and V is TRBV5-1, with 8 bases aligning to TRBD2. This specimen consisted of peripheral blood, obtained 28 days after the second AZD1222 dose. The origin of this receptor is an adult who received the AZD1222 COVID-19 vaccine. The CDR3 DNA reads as TGCGCCAGCAGCTTGCTGGCGGGAGGTGTCACAGATACGCAGTATTTT. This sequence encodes CASSLLAGGVTDTQYF.